This T cell receptor beta chain was sequenced during a study of metastatic and nonmetastatic thyroid tumors. Patients were all untreated before their thyroid surgery. With MiXCR, TCRdb called clones anew from the PCR reads. Among 25,000 to 30,000 clones, about 3.7% were seen once, and the ten largest hold around 3.1%. Sample share makes this clone medium-sized. The sequenced material came from blood. The receptor's source is a male donor with papillary thyroid cancer or a benign thyroid nodule (not recorded which). Some clones in this sample may be carry-over from other donors' samples.

CDR3 bases: TGTGCCAGCACCCCTGCTACGAACACTGAAGCTTTCTTT. Its translation is CASTPATNTEAFF. The V call is TRBV12-3 or TRBV12-4, the J call TRBJ1-1, with D unresolved. Trimming shortened V by 7 bases and J by 1 base, and 10 bases separated the two germline ends. This CDR3 contains 13 residues.